A selection of T cell receptor beta chains follows, all from one sample in a study of T-cell memory formation after mild COVID-19. TCRdb processed the 5' RACE reads anew with MiXCR; each CDR3 protein has one entry. The sample records 200,000 to 250,000 distinct CDR3 sequences, 10% being singletons. What was sequenced was PBMCs or a T cell subset sorted from them (not recorded which). The source of these receptors is a man between 18 and 35 years old who had mild COVID-19 (a few samples of this study predate the infection). Cell type and time point are not known. The CDR3 runs from the conserved cysteine through the conserved F or W. Each record gives: D gene, J gene, clone size, CDR3 length, V gene, CDR3 DNA, CDR3 protein. A D gene is named only where the DNA matches it firmly. Not every row has a clone size; where given, it reads once, few, many or a size class.

>NA|TRBJ2-1|NA|11|TRBV6-1
TGTGCCAGCAGTGAACCGAATGAGCAGTTCTTC
CASSEPNEQFF
>NA|TRBJ2-7|few|13|TRBV20-1
TGCAGTGCTAGTACGACAGGCTCCCGGGAGCAGTACTTC
CSASTTGSREQYF
>NA|TRBJ1-4|NA|15|TRBV5-1
TGCGCCAGCAGCTTGGGCGACAGCGATAATGAAAAACTGTTTTTT
CASSLGDSDNEKLFF
>TRBD2|TRBJ2-3|few|16|TRBV20-1
TGCAGTGCCCCTCGACTAGCGGGGGGCAGCACAGATACGCAGTATTTT
CSAPRLAGGSTDTQYF
>NA|TRBJ2-2|many|14|TRBV7-6
TGTGCCAGCAGCTTAGAGGGGAACACCGGGGAGCTGTTTTTT
CASSLEGNTGELFF
>TRBD1|TRBJ2-3|few|15|TRBV9
TGTGCCAGCAGCGCGCCAGACAGGGGCAAGGATACGCAGTATTTT
CASSAPDRGKDTQYF
>NA|TRBJ2-2|few|14|TRBV9
TGTGCCAGCAGAAAGGACCCGAGGACCGGGGAGCTGTTTTTT
CASRKDPRTGELFF
>TRBD2|TRBJ2-1|NA|15|TRBV5-6
TGTGCCAGCAGCTTTAGCGGGGCGTCCCGGGGGGAGCAGTTCTTC
CASSFSGASRGEQFF
>NA|TRBJ1-2|NA|13|TRBV20-1
TGCAGTGCTAGTTATCAGGGTGGCTATGGCTACACCTTC
CSASYQGGYGYTF
>NA|TRBJ1-1|few|14|TRBV7-2
TGTGCCAGCAGCTTCGACCGTTGGAAGACTGAAGCTTTCTTT
CASSFDRWKTEAFF
>NA|TRBJ2-1|NA|13|TRBV25-1
TGTGCCAGCAGTGAGCGGCCATACAATGAGCAGTTCTTC
CASSERPYNEQFF
>NA|TRBJ1-1|NA|14|TRBV12-3/TRBV12-4
TGTGCCAGCAGTTCACAGGCAATGAACACTGAAGCTTTCTTT
CASSSQAMNTEAFF
>NA|TRBJ1-1|few|16|TRBV5-1
TGCGCCAGCAGCTTGGCAAGGTTATCGTCTGGCACTGAAGCTTTCTTT
CASSLARLSSGTEAFF
>NA|TRBJ2-2|few|15|TRBV28
TGTGCCAGCAGCCCTCCAGGGAGCAACACCGGGGAGCTGTTTTTT
CASSPPGSNTGELFF
>TRBD1|TRBJ2-7|NA|13|TRBV6-6
TGTGCCAGCAGTCCGGGGACAGGGGGCGAGCAGTACTTC
CASSPGTGGEQYF
>TRBD1|TRBJ2-7|few|13|TRBV5-1
TGCGCCTTCCCTGGACAGGCTCTCTACGAGCAGTACTTC
CAFPGQALYEQYF
>NA|TRBJ1-2|NA|10|TRBV30
TGTGCCTGGATGATGGGAGGCTACACCTTC
CAWMMGGYTF
>NA|TRBJ2-5|NA|16|TRBV9
TGTGCCAGCAGCGTTCTGCCGGTTCAAGGAGGGGAGACCCAGTACTTC
CASSVLPVQGGETQYF
>TRBD2|TRBJ2-3|NA|15|TRBV4-3
TGCGCCAGCAGCCAACCTAGCGGGGGTCGGGTTACGCAGTATTTT
CASSQPSGGRVTQYF
>TRBD2|TRBJ2-3|NA|15|TRBV12-3/TRBV12-4
TGTGCCAGCAGTTTTCGGGGGGTTAGCACAGATACGCAGTATTTT
CASSFRGVSTDTQYF
>TRBD2|TRBJ2-2|NA|17|TRBV5-1
TGCGCCAGCAGCTCGTGGCTAGCGGGGGCGAACACCGGGGAGCTGTTTTTT
CASSSWLAGANTGELFF
>NA|TRBJ2-3|NA|13|TRBV9
TGTGCCAGCAGCGTAGCTCCCACAGATACGCAGTATTTT
CASSVAPTDTQYF
>NA|TRBJ1-4|few|12|TRBV10-3
TGTGCCACGCCTAGGGCGGGGGAAAAACTGTTTTTT
CATPRAGEKLFF
>NA|TRBJ2-5|few|15|TRBV28
TGTGCCAGCAGTCAGACTATGCCCGGGGAAGAGACCCAGTACTTC
CASSQTMPGEETQYF
>NA|TRBJ2-7|NA|15|TRBV4-2
TGTGCCAGCAGCCAAGATTCGGGGTCCTCCTACGAGCAGTACTTC
CASSQDSGSSYEQYF
>NA|TRBJ2-3|many|12|TRBV6-5
TGTGCCAGCAGCTACGACACAGATACGCAGTATTTT
CASSYDTDTQYF
>TRBD2|TRBJ2-5|few|18|TRBV18
TGTGCCAGCTCACCCGGGACTAGCGGGGGGCCAACAGGAGAGACCCAGTACTTC
CASSPGTSGGPTGETQYF
>NA|TRBJ2-6|many|16|TRBV3-1
TGTGCCAGCAGCCAAGCGTGGGTGACTGGGGCCAACGTCCTGACTTTC
CASSQAWVTGANVLTF
>NA|TRBJ1-4|few|14|TRBV20-1
TGCAGTGCTAGAGATCCCAGGGGAAATGAAAAACTGTTTTTT
CSARDPRGNEKLFF
>TRBD2|TRBJ2-1|few|14|TRBV7-2
TGTGCCAGCAGCTTAGTTTCTAGCGGGGAGCGGCAGTTCTTC
CASSLVSSGERQFF
>TRBD1|TRBJ1-2|many|14|TRBV28
TGTGCCAGCAGCCTAGGGACAGGGAGCTATGGCTACACCTTC
CASSLGTGSYGYTF